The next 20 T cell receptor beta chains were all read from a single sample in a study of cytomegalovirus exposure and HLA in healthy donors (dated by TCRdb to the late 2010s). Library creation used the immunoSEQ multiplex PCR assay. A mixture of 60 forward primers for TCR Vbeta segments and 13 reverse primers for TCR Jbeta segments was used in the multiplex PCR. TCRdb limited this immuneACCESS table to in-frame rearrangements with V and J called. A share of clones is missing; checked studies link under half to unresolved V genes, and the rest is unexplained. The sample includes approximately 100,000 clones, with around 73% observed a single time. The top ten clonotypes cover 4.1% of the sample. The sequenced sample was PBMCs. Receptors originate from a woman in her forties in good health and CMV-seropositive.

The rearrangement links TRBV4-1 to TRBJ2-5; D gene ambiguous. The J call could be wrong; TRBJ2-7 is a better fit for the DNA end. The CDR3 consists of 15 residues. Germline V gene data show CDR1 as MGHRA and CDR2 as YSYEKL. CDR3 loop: CASSQDRSGPYEQYF. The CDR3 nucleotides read TGCGCCAGCAGCCAAGATAGGTCAGGCCCCTACGAGCAGTACTTC.

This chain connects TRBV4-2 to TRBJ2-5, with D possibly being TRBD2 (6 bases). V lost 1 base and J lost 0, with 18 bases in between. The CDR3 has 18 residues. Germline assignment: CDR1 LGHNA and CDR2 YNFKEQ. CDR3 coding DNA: TGTGCCAGCAGCCAAGGCCCGGACTACCCCGGGGACCAAGAGACCCAGTACTTC. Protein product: CASSQGPDYPGDQETQYF.

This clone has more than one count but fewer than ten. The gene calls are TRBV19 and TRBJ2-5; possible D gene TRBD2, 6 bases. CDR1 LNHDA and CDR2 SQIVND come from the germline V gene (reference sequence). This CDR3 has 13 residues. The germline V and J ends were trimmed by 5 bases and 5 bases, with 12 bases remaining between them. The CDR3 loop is CASSLWAGETQYF. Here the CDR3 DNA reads TGTGCCAGTAGTTTGTGGGCGGGGGAGACCCAGTACTTC.

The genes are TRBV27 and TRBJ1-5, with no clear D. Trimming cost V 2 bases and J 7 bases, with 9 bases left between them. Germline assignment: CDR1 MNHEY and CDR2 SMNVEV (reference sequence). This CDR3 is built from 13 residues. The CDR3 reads CASSLAREQPQHF. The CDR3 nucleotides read TGTGCCAGCAGTTTAGCGCGTGAACAGCCCCAGCATTTT.

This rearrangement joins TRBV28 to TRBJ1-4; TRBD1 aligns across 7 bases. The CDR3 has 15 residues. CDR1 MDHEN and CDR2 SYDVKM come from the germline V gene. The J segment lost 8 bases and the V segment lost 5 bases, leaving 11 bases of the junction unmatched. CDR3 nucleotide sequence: TGTGCCAGCAGTGCCTTGGAAGGGGGCAAAGAAAAACTGTTTTTT. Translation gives CASSALEGGKEKLFF.

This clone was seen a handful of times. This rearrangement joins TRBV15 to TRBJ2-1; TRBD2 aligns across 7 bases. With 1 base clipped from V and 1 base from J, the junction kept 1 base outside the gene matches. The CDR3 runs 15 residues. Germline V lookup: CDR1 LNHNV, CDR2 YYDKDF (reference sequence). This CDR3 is CATSRAGGSYNEQFF. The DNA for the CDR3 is TGTGCCACCAGCAGAGCGGGGGGATCCTACAATGAGCAGTTCTTC. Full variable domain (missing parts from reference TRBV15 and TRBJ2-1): DAMVIQNPRYQVTQFGKPVTLSCSQTLNHNVMYWYQQKSSQAPKLLFHYYDKDFNNEADTPDNFQSRRPNTSFCFLDIRSPGLGDTAMYLCATSRAGGSYNEQFFGPGTRLTVL.

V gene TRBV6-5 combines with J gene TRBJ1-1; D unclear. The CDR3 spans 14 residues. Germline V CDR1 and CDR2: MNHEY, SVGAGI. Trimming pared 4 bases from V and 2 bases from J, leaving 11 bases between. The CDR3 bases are TGTGCCAGCAGTTCCCACACCAGAAACACTGAAGCTTTCTTT. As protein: CASSSHTRNTEAFF.

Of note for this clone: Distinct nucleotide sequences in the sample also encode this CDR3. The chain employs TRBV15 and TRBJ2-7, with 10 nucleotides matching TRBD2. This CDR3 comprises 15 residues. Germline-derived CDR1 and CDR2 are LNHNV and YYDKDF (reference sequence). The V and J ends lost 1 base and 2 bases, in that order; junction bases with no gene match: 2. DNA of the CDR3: TGTGCCACCAGCAGAGGGACTAGCGGCGCCTACGAGCAGTACTTC. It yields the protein CATSRGTSGAYEQYF.

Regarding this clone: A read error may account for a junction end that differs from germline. The CDR3: CATSRVRGGTSHNEQFF. CDR3 nucleotide sequence: TGTGCCACCAGCAGAGTAAGGGGCGGGACCTCCCACAATGAGCAGTTCTTC. The gene calls are TRBV15 and TRBJ2-1; D is possibly TRBD2 (6 bases). This CDR3 has 17 residues. CDR1 is LNHNV, CDR2 YYDKDF, per germline (reference sequence).

CDR3 nucleotide sequence: TGTGCCAGCAGTTCTCTATTTAACTATGGCTACACCTTC. It specifies CASSSLFNYGYTF. The V and J genes are TRBV27 and TRBJ1-2; no definite D call. Germline assignment: CDR1 MNHEY and CDR2 SMNVEV (reference sequence). This CDR3 comprises 13 residues. The V and J ends lost 4 bases and 1 base respectively, with 7 bases between them.

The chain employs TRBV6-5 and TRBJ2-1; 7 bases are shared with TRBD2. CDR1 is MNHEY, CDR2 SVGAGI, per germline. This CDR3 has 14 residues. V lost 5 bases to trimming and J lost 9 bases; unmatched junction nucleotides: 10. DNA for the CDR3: TGTGCCAGCAGTCACCTTACTAGCGATAGTGAGCAGTTCTTC. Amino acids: CASSHLTSDSEQFF.

CDR3 residues: CASSPGTSGSSDTQYF. The DNA for the CDR3 is TGTGCCAGCAGCCCCGGGACTAGCGGGAGTTCAGATACGCAGTATTTT. The chain is built from TRBV28 and TRBJ2-3; 14 bases are a match to TRBD2. V lost 6 bases and J lost 4; bases outside the gene matches: 6. Germline lookup yields CDR1 MDHEN and CDR2 SYDVKM. CDR3 length: 16 amino acids.

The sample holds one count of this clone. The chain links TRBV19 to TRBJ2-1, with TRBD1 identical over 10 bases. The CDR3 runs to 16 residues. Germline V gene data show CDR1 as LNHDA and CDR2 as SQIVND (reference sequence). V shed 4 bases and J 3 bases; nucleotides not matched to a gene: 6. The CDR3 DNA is TGTGCCAGTAGTACCGTGGACAGGGGGGTCTACAATGAGCAGTTCTTC. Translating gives CASSTVDRGVYNEQFF.

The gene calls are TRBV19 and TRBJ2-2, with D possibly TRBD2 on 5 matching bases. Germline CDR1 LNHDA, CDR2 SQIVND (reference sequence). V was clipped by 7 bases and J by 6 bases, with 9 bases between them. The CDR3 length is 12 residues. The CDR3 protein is CASTWGAGELFF. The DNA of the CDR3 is TGTGCCAGTACTTGGGGAGCCGGGGAGCTGTTTTTT.

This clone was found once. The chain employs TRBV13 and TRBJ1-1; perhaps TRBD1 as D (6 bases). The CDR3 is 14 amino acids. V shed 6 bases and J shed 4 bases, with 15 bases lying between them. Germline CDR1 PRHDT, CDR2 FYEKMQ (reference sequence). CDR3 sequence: CASSSTGFATEAFF. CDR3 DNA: TGTGCCAGCAGTTCCACAGGGTTCGCCACTGAAGCTTTCTTT.

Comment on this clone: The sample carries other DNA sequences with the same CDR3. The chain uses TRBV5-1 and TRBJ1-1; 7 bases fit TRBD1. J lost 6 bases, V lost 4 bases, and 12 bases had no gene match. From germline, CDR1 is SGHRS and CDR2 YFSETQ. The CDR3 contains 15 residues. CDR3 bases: TGCGCCAGCAGCGCTTTAGACAGGGCGTTCGCTGAAGCTTTCTTT. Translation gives CASSALDRAFAEAFF.

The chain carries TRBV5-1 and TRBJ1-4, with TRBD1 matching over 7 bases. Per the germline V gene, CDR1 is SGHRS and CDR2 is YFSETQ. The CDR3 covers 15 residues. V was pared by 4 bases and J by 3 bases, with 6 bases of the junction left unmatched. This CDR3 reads CASSPQGGANEKLFF. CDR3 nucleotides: TGCGCCAGCAGCCCCCAGGGGGGAGCTAATGAAAAACTGTTTTTT. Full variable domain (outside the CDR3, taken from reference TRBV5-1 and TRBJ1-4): KAGVTQTPRYLIKTRGQQVTLSCSPISGHRSVSWYQQTPGQGLQFLFEYFSETQRNKGNFPGRFSGRQFSNSRSEMNVSTLELGDSALYLCASSPQGGANEKLFFGSGTQLSVL.

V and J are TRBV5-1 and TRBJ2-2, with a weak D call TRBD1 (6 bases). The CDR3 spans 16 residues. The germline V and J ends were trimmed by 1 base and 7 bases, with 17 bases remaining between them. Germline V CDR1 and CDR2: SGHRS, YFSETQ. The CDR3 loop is CASSLFIQGPLGELFF. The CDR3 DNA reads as TGCGCCAGCAGCTTGTTCATACAGGGACCCCTCGGGGAGCTGTTTTTT. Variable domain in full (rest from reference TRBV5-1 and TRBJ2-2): KAGVTQTPRYLIKTRGQQVTLSCSPISGHRSVSWYQQTPGQGLQFLFEYFSETQRNKGNFPGRFSGRQFSNSRSEMNVSTLELGDSALYLCASSLFIQGPLGELFFGEGSRLTVL.

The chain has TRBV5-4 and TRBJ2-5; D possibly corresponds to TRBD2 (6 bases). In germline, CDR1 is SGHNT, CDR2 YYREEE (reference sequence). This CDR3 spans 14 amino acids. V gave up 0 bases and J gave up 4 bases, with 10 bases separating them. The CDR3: CASSLAGLVETQYF. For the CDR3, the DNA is TGTGCCAGCAGCTTGGCGGGACTTGTAGAGACCCAGTACTTC.

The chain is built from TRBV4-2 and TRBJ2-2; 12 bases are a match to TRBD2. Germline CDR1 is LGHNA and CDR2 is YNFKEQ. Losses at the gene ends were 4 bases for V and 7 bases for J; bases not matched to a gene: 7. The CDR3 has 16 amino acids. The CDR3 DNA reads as TGTGCCAGCAGCCTGACTAGCGGGAGCTTCGGCGGGGAGCTGTTTTTT. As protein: CASSLTSGSFGGELFF.